These 24 T cell receptor beta chains were all obtained from the same sample, sequenced in a study of tissue T cells after allogeneic stem cell transplantation. Using immunoSEQ multiplex PCR, the repertoire was profiled, and TCRdb retains in-frame clones only, with some absent. The sample contains 2,000 to 2,500 clones, around four fifths of which appear only once. Sequencing used ileal tissue, obtained at autopsy. The source of these receptors is a male patient aged 40 to 70 with steroid-refractory graft-versus-host disease after an allogeneic stem cell transplant. T cells may partly derive from the graft donor.

This clone was observed a few times. The rearrangement uses TRBV30 and TRBJ2-7; 7 bases are a match to TRBD2. CDR1 is GTSNPN, CDR2 SVGIG, per germline (reference sequence). Unmatched junction bases numbered 6, after V lost 2 bases and J lost 2 bases. CDR3 size: 14 residues. The CDR3 sequence: CAWSPAGVPYEQYF. As DNA, the CDR3 is TGTGCCTGGAGTCCTGCGGGGGTACCCTACGAGCAGTACTTC.

The V and J genes are TRBV5-1 and TRBJ2-6; D is undetermined. Germline assignment: CDR1 SGHRS and CDR2 YFSETQ. V lost 3 bases and J 0 bases, leaving 7 bases between the germline ends. The CDR3 is made up of 15 amino acids. As DNA, the CDR3 is TGCGCCAGCAGCTCCACGGTCTCTGGGGCCAACGTCCTGACTTTC. Its translation: CASSSTVSGANVLTF.

The V call is TRBV18, the J call TRBJ2-7; TRBD1 aligns across 9 bases. Germline V lookup: CDR1 KGHSH, CDR2 LQKENI. After removal of 4 bases from V and 6 bases from J, the junction contained 7 bases not matched to a gene. The CDR3 is made up of 14 amino acids. The CDR3 loop is CASSRDRDQGEQYF. DNA for the CDR3: TGTGCCAGCTCACGGGACAGGGATCAGGGCGAGCAGTACTTC.

CDR3 nucleotides: TGCGCCAGCAGTGATGTCGGGCAACCAACTAATGAAAAACTGTTTTTT. Amino acids: CASSDVGQPTNEKLFF. V and J are TRBV10-2 and TRBJ1-4; D not resolved. V dropped 3 bases and J dropped 0 bases, with 11 bases sitting between them. Germline CDR1 WSHSY, CDR2 SAAADI. The CDR3 consists of 16 residues.

CDR3 coding DNA: TGTGCCTGGAGACTTAGGGAGAGGTTGGGGTCCCCCATCGAGCAGTACTTC. Its translation: CAWRLRERLGSPIEQYF. The gene calls are TRBV30 and TRBJ2-7; TRBD2 might be the D (5 bases). V was clipped by 3 bases and J by 6 bases, with 27 bases between them. The CDR3 is 17 residues long. CDR1 and CDR2 (germline): GTSNPN, SVGIG (reference sequence).

The J gene is TRBJ2-3, the V gene TRBV19; D uncertain. CDR1 LNHDA and CDR2 SQIVND come from the germline V gene (reference sequence). V lost 6 bases and J lost 0, with 10 bases in between. CDR3 length: 14 amino acids. The CDR3, as DNA: TGTGCCAGTAGACCCTCGGACAGCACAGATACGCAGTATTTT. Protein sequence: CASRPSDSTDTQYF.

V gene TRBV19 combines with J gene TRBJ2-2; D uncertain. V lost 4 bases, J lost 6 bases, and 12 bases lay in between. Looked up from germline, CDR1 is LNHDA and CDR2 is SQIVND (reference sequence). This CDR3 spans 14 amino acids. This CDR3 is CASSRSVVAGELFF. The CDR3 DNA reads TGTGCCAGTAGTAGGAGTGTAGTGGCCGGGGAGCTGTTTTTT.

The chain couples TRBV2 to TRBJ1-2, with D unresolved. V lost 2 bases, J lost 12 bases, and 10 bases lay in between. The CDR3 loop spans 11 amino acids. Per the germline V gene, CDR1 is SNHLY and CDR2 is FYNNEI. The CDR3 loop is CASSETAVDTF. CDR3 in DNA: TGTGCCAGCAGTGAAACGGCCGTGGACACCTTC.

This clone is labeled large. One end of the junction varies from germline; a read error may be responsible. The chain's CDR3 is CASSREGGEGTGELFF. The CDR3 coding sequence is TGTGCCAGCAGTAGAGAGGGGGGCGAGGGTACCGGGGAGCTGTTTTTT. The rearrangement uses TRBV19 and TRBJ2-2; D may match TRBD1 or TRBD2 (6 bases each). The germline CDR1 and CDR2 sequences are LNHDA and SQIVND (reference sequence). This CDR3 region has 16 residues.

This chain links TRBV5-1 with TRBJ2-6; D gene uncertain. Germline-derived CDR1 and CDR2 are SGHRS and YFSETQ. This CDR3 region has 14 residues. Trimming removed 5 bases from V and 0 bases from J, with 6 bases in between. The CDR3 protein is CASSGDSGANVLTF. CDR3 nucleotide sequence: TGCGCCAGCAGTGGGGACTCTGGGGCCAACGTCCTGACTTTC.

The CDR3 DNA sequence: TGTGCCAGCAGTTTATTAGGGGGAAAAGGCACCGGGGAGCTGTTTTTT. Protein product: CASSLLGGKGTGELFF. The chain employs TRBV27 and TRBJ2-2, with a weak D call TRBD1 (6 bases). V was trimmed by 1 base and J by 4 bases, leaving 13 bases between them. This CDR3 region has 16 residues. Germline-derived CDR1 and CDR2 are MNHEY and SMNVEV (reference sequence).

This chain links TRBV4-3 with TRBJ1-4; weak D call: TRBD1 (6 bases). Germline V CDR1 and CDR2: LGHNA, YSLEER. Trimming took off 1 base at V and 7 bases at J, with 16 bases between the two ends. CDR3 length: 16 amino acids. CDR3 bases: TGCGCCAGCAGCCAAGTAACGGGGGGCGGAGGTGAAAAACTGTTTTTT. The encoded protein is CASSQVTGGGGEKLFF.

V usage is TRBV27 and J usage is TRBJ2-2; D might be TRBD2 (6 bases). The CDR3 covers 17 residues. The V end lost 0 bases, the J end lost 3 bases, and 14 bases lay between the germline ends. From germline, CDR1 is MNHEY and CDR2 SMNVEV (reference sequence). The CDR3 here is CASSLSGGTGDTGELFF. The CDR3 coding sequence is TGTGCCAGCAGTTTATCCGGGGGTACCGGGGACACCGGGGAGCTGTTTTTT.

The V and J genes are TRBV15 and TRBJ1-1; a weak D match, TRBD1 (6 bases). The CDR3 length is 13 residues. The ends were cut back, 1 base at V and 7 bases at J, with 10 bases in the middle. Per the germline V gene, CDR1 is LNHNV and CDR2 is YYDKDF (reference sequence). In DNA form, the CDR3 reads TGTGCCACCAGCAGAGGAGGGGACATTGAAGCTTTCTTT. Its protein is CATSRGGDIEAFF.

The gene calls are TRBV30 and TRBJ1-2; D is ambiguous. The length of the CDR3 is 12 residues. Looked up from germline, CDR1 is GTSNPN and CDR2 is SVGIG (reference sequence). Trimming removed 2 bases at V and 8 bases at J, with 12 bases between. CDR3 sequence: CAWSQSPGGYTF. DNA for the CDR3: TGTGCCTGGAGTCAATCCCCCGGGGGCTACACCTTC. The full variable domain, its missing parts supplied by reference TRBV30 and TRBJ1-2, is SQTIHQWPATLVQPVGSPLSLECTVEGTSNPNLYWYRQAAGRGLQLLFYSVGIGQISSEVPQNLSASRPQDRQFILSSKKLLLSDSGFYLCAWSQSPGGYTFGSGTRLTVV.

The CDR3 DNA is TGTGCCAGCTCAACGGACAGAAATTCACCCCTCCACTTT. Its protein is CASSTDRNSPLHF. The chain has TRBV18 and TRBJ1-6, with a weak D call TRBD1 (6 bases). V was shortened by 5 bases and J by 7 bases, with 9 bases between the two germline ends. Germline-derived CDR1 and CDR2 are KGHSH and LQKENI. CDR3 length equals 13 residues.

V and J are TRBV9 and TRBJ2-2; D unclear. V lost 0 bases and J lost 6, with 15 bases in between. The CDR3 is made up of 16 amino acids. Looked up from germline, CDR1 is SGDLS and CDR2 is YYNGEE. The CDR3 spells CASSVEWGHRAGELFF. DNA of the CDR3: TGTGCCAGCAGCGTAGAGTGGGGTCACCGAGCCGGGGAGCTGTTTTTT.

Only one count was recorded for this clone. The J gene is TRBJ1-1, the V gene TRBV6-5, with D perhaps matching TRBD1 (6 bases). The V end lost 6 bases, the J end lost 2 bases, and 13 bases lay between the germline ends. CDR3 size: 14 residues. Germline CDR1 MNHEY, CDR2 SVGAGI. CDR3 protein: CASRLQGPNTEAFF. CDR3 nucleotides: TGTGCCAGCAGGCTCCAGGGGCCTAACACTGAAGCTTTCTTT.

The V and J genes are TRBV19 and TRBJ2-3; D is perhaps TRBD1 or TRBD2 (6 bases each). CDR3 length: 18 amino acids. Trimming took 4 bases from V and 2 from J, leaving 22 bases between them. Germline CDR1 and CDR2: LNHDA and SQIVND (reference sequence). CDR3 nucleotide sequence: TGTGCCAGTAGTACCCCTAGTGGGGGGCGAGGTAACACAGATACGCAGTATTTT. Its translation is CASSTPSGGRGNTDTQYF.

The CDR3 reads CASSRTGGAGDTQYF. The DNA of the CDR3 is TGTGCCAGCAGTAGGACCGGGGGGGCGGGAGATACGCAGTATTTT. The V gene is TRBV28, the J gene TRBJ2-3; TRBD2 matches 8 bases. The germline CDR1 and CDR2 sequences are MDHEN and SYDVKM. After removal of 5 bases from V and 5 bases from J, the junction contained 9 bases not matched to a gene. This CDR3 is built from 15 residues. The variable domain in full, with the rest retrieved from reference TRBV28 and TRBJ2-3, is DVKVTQSSRYLVKRTGEKVFLECVQDMDHENMFWYRQDPGLGLRLIYFSYDVKMKEKGDIPEGYSVSREKKERFSLILESASTNQTSMYLCASSRTGGAGDTQYFGPGTRLTVL.

This rearrangement joins TRBV4-1 to TRBJ2-5, with D possibly matching TRBD1 (6 bases). V lost 0 bases and J lost 1, with 12 bases in between. Germline values: CDR1 MGHRA, CDR2 YSYEKL. The CDR3 sequence is 16 residues long. The DNA of the CDR3 is TGCGCCAGCAGCCAAGAATCCAGGGACACCCAAGAGACCCAGTACTTC. This gives the protein CASSQESRDTQETQYF.

This chain uses TRBV27 with TRBJ2-7, with D possibly matching TRBD2 (5 bases). Germline CDR1 MNHEY, CDR2 SMNVEV (reference sequence). V shed 2 bases and J shed 3 bases, with 17 bases lying between them. The CDR3 loop spans 16 amino acids. CDR3 sequence (DNA): TGTGCCAGCAGTTTAAGCCCAGGACCGAGGGTCTACGAGCAGTACTTC. Amino acids: CASSLSPGPRVYEQYF.

The chain carries TRBV4-3 and TRBJ2-1; D not resolved. V was cut by 0 bases and J by 0 bases, with 12 bases left in between. The CDR3 is made up of 17 amino acids. Germline values: CDR1 LGHNA, CDR2 YSLEER. This chain's CDR3 is CASSQDLARASYNEQFF. The CDR3 region has the DNA TGCGCCAGCAGCCAAGATCTGGCTAGAGCCTCCTACAATGAGCAGTTCTTC.

V usage is TRBV7-9 and J usage is TRBJ1-2; D is undetermined. In germline, CDR1 is SEHNR, CDR2 FQNEAQ (reference sequence). CDR3 length equals 12 residues. V lost 1 base to trimming and J lost 9 bases, with 9 bases between them. CDR3 sequence (DNA): TGTGCCAGCAGCTTAGAGGATTATAGCTACACCTTC. This encodes CASSLEDYSYTF.